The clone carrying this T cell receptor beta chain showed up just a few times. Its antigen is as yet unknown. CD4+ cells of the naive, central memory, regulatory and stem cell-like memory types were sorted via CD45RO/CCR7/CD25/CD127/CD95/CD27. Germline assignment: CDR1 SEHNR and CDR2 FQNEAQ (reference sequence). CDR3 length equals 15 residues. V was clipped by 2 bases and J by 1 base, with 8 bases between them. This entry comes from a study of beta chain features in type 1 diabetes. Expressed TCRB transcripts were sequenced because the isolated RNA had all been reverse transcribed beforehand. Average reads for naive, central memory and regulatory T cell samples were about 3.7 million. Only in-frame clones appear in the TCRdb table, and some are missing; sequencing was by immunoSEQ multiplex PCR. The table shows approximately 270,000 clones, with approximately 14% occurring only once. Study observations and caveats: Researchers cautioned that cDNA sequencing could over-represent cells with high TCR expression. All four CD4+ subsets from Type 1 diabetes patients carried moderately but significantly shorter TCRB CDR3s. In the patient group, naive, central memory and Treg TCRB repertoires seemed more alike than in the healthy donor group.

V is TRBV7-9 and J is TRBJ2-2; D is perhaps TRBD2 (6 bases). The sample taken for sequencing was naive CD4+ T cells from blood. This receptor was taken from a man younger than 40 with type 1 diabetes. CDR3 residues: CASSLSSVNTGELFF. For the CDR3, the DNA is TGTGCCAGCAGCTTATCTAGCGTGAACACCGGGGAGCTGTTTTTT. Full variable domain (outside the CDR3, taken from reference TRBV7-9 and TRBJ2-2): DTGVSQNPRHKITKRGQNVTFRCDPISEHNRLYWYRQTLGQGPEFLTYFQNEAQLEKSRLLSDRFSAERPKGSFSTLEIQRTEQGDSAMYLCASSLSSVNTGELFFGEGSRLTVL.